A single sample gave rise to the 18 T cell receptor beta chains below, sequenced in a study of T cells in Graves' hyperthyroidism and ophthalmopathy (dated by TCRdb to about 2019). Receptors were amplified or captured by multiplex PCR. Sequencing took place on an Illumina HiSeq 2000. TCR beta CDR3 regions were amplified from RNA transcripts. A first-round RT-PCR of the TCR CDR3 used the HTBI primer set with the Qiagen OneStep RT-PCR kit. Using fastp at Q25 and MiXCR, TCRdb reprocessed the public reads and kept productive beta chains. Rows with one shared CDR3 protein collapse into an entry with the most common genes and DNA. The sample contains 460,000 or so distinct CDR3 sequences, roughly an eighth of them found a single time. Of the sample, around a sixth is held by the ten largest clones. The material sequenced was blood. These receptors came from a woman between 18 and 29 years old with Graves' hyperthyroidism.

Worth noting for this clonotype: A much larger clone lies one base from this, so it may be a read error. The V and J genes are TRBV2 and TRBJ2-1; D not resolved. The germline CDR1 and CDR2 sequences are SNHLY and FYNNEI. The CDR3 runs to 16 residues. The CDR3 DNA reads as TGTGCCAGCAATGAAGCAACGAGAATTTGGTACAATGAGCAGTTCTTC. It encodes CASNEATRIWYNEQFF.

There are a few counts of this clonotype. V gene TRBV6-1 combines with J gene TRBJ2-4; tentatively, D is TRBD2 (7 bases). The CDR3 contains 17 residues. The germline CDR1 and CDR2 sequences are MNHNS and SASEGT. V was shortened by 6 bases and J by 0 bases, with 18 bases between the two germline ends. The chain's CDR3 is CASSPRGGRVAKNIQYF. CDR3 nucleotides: TGTGCCAGCAGCCCCCGCGGGGGCAGGGTAGCCAAAAACATTCAGTACTTC.

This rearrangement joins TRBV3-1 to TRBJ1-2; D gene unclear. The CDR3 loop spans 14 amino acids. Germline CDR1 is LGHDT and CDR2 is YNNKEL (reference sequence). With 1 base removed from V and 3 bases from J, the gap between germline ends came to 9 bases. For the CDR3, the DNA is TGTGCCAGCAGCCAAGTCCCAGCCGACTATGGCTACACCTTC. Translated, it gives CASSQVPADYGYTF.

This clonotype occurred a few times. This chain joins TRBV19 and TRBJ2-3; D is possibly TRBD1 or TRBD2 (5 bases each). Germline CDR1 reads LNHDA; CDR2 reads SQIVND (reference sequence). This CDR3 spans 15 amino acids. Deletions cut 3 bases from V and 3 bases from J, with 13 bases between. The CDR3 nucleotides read TGTGCCAGTAGTATGGGGGTGCCGGCGACAGATACGCAGTATTTT. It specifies CASSMGVPATDTQYF.

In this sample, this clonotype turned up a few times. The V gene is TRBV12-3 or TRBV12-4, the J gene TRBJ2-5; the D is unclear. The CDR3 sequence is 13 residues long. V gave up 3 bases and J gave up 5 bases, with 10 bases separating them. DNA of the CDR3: TGTGCCAGCAGTTTGGGAATTGGTGAGACCCAGTACTTC. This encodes CASSLGIGETQYF.

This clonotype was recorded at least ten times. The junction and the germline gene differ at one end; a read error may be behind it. The CDR3 sequence is CASSVDSGYNEQFF. The CDR3 nucleotides are TGTGCCAGCAGCGTAGACTCCGGATACAATGAGCAGTTCTTC. This rearrangement joins TRBV11-3 to TRBJ2-1; D not certain. The CDR3 length is 14 residues. Germline assignment: CDR1 SGHNT and CDR2 YENEEA.

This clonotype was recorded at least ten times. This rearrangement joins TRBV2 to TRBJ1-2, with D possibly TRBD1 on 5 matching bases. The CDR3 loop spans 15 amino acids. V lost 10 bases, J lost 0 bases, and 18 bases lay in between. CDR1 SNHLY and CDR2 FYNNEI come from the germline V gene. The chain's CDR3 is CAILEGPLANYGYTF. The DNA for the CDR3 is TGTGCCATCCTGGAGGGGCCGTTAGCTAACTATGGCTACACCTTC.

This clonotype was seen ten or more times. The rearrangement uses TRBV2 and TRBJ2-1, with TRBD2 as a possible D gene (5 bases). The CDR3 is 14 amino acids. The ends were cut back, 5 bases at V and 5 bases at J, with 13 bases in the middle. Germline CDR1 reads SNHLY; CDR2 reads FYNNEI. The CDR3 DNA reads TGTGCCAGCAGTCCGTATCTGGGAGACAATGAGCAGTTCTTC. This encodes CASSPYLGDNEQFF.

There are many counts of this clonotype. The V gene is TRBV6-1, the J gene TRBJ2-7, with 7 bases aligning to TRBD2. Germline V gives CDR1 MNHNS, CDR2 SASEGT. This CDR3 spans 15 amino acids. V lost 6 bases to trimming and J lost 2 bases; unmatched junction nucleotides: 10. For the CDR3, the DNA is TGTGCCAGCAGAGCGGGGACTAACCCGACCTACGAGCAGTACGTC. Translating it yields CASRAGTNPTYEQYV.

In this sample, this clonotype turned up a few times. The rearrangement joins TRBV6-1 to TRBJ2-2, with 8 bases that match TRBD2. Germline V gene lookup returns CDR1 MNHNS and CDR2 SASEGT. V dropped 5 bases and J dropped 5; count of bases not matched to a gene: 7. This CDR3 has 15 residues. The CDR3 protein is CASSLAGSQTGELFF. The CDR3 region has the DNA TGTGCCAGCAGTTTAGCGGGAAGTCAGACCGGGGAGCTGTTTTTT.

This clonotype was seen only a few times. CDR3 amino acids: CASSLSSGRISGNTIYF. In nucleotides, the CDR3 is TGTGCCAGCAGCTTGAGCAGTGGACGGATCTCTGGAAACACCATATATTTT. This chain joins TRBV5-6 and TRBJ1-3; no definite D call. Germline V gene sequence: CDR1 SGHDT, CDR2 YYEEEE. CDR3 length: 17 amino acids. V lost 1 base, J lost 0 bases, and 14 bases lay in between.

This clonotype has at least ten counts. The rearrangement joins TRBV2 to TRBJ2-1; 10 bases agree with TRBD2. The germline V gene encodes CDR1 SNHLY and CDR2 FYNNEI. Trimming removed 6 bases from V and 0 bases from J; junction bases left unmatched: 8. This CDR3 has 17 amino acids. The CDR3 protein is CASRGLAPRSSYNEQFF. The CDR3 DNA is TGTGCCAGCAGGGGACTAGCGCCTCGGAGCTCCTACAATGAGCAGTTCTTC.

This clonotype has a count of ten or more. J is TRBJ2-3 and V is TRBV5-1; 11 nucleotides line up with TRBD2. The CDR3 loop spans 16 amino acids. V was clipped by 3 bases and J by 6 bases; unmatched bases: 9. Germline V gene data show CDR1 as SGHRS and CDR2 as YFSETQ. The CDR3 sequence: CASSSLAGGPVDTQYF. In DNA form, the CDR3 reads TGCGCCAGCAGCTCCTTAGCGGGAGGGCCGGTCGATACGCAGTATTTT.

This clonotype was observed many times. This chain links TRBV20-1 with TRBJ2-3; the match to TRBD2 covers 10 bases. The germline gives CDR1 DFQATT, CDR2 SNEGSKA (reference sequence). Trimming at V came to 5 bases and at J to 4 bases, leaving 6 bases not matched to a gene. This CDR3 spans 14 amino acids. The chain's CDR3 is CSARAGGPSDTQYF. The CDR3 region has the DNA TGCAGTGCTCGAGCGGGAGGGCCTTCAGATACGCAGTATTTT.

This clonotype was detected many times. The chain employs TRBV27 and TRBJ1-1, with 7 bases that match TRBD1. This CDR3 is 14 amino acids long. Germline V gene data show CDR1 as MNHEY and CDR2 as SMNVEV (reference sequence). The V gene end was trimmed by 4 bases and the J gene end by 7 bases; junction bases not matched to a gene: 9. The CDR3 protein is CASSYLQGNLEAFF. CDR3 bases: TGTGCCAGCAGTTACTTACAGGGGAACCTTGAAGCTTTCTTT.

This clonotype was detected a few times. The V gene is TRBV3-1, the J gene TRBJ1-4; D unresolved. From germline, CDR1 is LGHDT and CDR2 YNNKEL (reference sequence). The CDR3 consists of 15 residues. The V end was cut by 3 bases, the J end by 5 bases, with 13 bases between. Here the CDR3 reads CASSHQPGLNEKLFF. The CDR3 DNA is TGTGCCAGCAGCCATCAACCGGGGTTAAATGAAAAACTGTTTTTT.

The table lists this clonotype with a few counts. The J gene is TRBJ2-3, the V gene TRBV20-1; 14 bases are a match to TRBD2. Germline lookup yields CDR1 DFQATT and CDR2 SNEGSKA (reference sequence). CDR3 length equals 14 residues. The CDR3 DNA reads TGCAGGCCGGGACTAGCGGGAGTCCCAGATACGCAGTATTTT. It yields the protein CRPGLAGVPDTQYF.

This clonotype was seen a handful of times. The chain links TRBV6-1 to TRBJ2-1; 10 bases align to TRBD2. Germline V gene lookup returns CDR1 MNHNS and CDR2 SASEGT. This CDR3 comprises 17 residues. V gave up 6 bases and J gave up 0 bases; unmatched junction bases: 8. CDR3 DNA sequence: TGTGCCAGCAGCCGCGACTCTAGCGGGAGCTCCTACAATGAGCAGTTCTTC. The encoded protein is CASSRDSSGSSYNEQFF.